This T cell receptor beta chain was recovered during a study of HIV-infected patients and healthy controls. This clonotype was counted at least ten times. Reverse transcription used about 500 ng RNA and constant-region primers for alpha and beta. Each of the alpha and beta chains got its own library through chain-specific third strand synthesis with indices. All rearrangements within a chain used one primer pair; cDNA molecules carried barcodes. TCRdb re-derived calls from the 5' RACE reads in MiXCR, one entry per CDR3 protein. The sample lists more than 15,000 distinct CDR3 sequences, less than 15% occurring once. All unsorted peripheral T cells were captured because whole blood was used without fractionation. Between the trimmed V and J ends, which lost 1 base and 5 bases, there was a span of 5 bases. The CDR3 is made up of 12 amino acids. Per germline, CDR1 SQVTM and CDR2 ANQGSEA.

The sequenced sample was blood. This sequence was found in an adult in good health. The J gene is TRBJ1-4, the V gene TRBV29-1; D is uncertain. The CDR3 protein is CSVEGSNEKLFF. Here the CDR3 DNA reads TGCAGCGTTGAAGGGTCCAATGAAAAACTGTTTTTT.